A selection of T cell receptor beta chains follows, all from one sample in a study of blood T cell repertoires in COVID-19. Clones were sequenced by immunoSEQ multiplex PCR, and TCRdb holds only the in-frame ones, with some missing. This table holds about 100,000 clones, about 90% found once. Source material: peripheral blood. These receptors were taken from a woman aged 25 to 45 with acute or convalescent COVID-19. CDR3s include the opening cysteine and the closing phenylalanine or tryptophan. The D gene is left open where the match is weak. Clone size is not always given. Where it is, it says once, few, many or a class for expanded clones.

d_call	clone_size	v_call	j_call	cdr3_aa	cdr3_nt
-	-	TRBV6-5	TRBJ1-6	CASSPPNGVSPLHF	TGTGCCAGCAGCCCACCCAACGGGGTCTCACCCCTCCACTTT
-	-	TRBV18	TRBJ2-7	CASSFRGHRESSYEQYF	TGTGCCAGCTCGTTCCGAGGGCATAGGGAAAGCTCCTACGAGCAGTACTTC
-	-	TRBV9	TRBJ1-4	CASSPRTEPNEKLFF	TGTGCCAGCAGCCCTCGGACAGAACCTAATGAAAAACTGTTTTTT
TRBD2	-	TRBV4-1	TRBJ2-3	CASSAGLAGGNRDTQYF	TGCGCCAGCAGCGCAGGACTAGCGGGGGGGAATCGGGATACGCAGTATTTT
TRBD1	-	TRBV3-1/TRBV3-2	TRBJ1-4	CASSPRNTGGEKLFF	TGTGCCAGCAGCCCCCGGAATACAGGGGGTGAAAAACTGTTTTTT
TRBD1	-	TRBV7-8	TRBJ1-1	CASSPNVPGTAMNTEAFF	TGTGCCAGCAGCCCCAATGTCCCCGGGACAGCCATGAACACTGAAGCTTTCTTT
TRBD2	-	TRBV5-6	TRBJ2-7	CASSLAGGYKSYEQYF	TGTGCCAGCAGCTTGGCCGGGGGGTACAAATCCTACGAGCAGTACTTC
-	-	TRBV29-1	TRBJ1-2	CSVEGGSTTYGYTF	TGCAGCGTTGAAGGTGGCAGTACAACCTATGGCTACACCTTC
-	-	TRBV25-1	TRBJ1-6	CASSQGFDSPLHF	TGTGCCAGCAGTCAGGGTTTCGATTCACCCCTCCACTTT
TRBD1	-	TRBV28	TRBJ2-2	CASSKGDRNTGELFF	TGTGCCAGCAGTAAAGGGGACAGAAACACCGGGGAGCTGTTTTTT
TRBD1	-	TRBV28	TRBJ1-2	CASSLMGQAYGYTF	TGTGCCAGCAGTTTAATGGGACAGGCTTATGGCTACACCTTC
-	few	TRBV7-2	TRBJ2-1	CASSSLHGGNEQFF	TGTGCCAGCAGCTCACTGCACGGGGGCAATGAGCAGTTCTTC
TRBD1	-	TRBV5-5	TRBJ1-6	CASSLFPGGENSPLHF	TGTGCCAGCAGCTTGTTCCCAGGGGGCGAAAATTCACCCCTCCACTTT
-	few	TRBV5-1	TRBJ1-3	CASSLDSIPKGNTIYF	TGCGCCAGCAGCTTAGACAGTATACCTAAAGGAAACACCATATATTTT
-	-	TRBV29-1	TRBJ1-2	CSVESLPGYTF	TGCAGCGTTGAGAGTCTACCTGGCTACACCTTC
-	-	TRBV5-1	TRBJ1-5	CASSLAGGDNQPQHF	TGCGCCAGCAGCTTGGCCGGGGGAGACAATCAGCCCCAGCATTTT
TRBD1	-	TRBV6-2/TRBV6-3	TRBJ2-7	CASSTGQPAYEQYF	TGTGCCAGCAGTACGGGACAGCCGGCCTACGAGCAGTACTTC
TRBD1	-	TRBV7-2	TRBJ2-7	CASSPGQGWSEQYF	TGTGCCAGCAGTCCGGGACAGGGGTGGTCCGAGCAGTACTTC
TRBD1	-	TRBV6-4	TRBJ1-2	CASSDAAGGKGGYTF	TGTGCCAGCAGTGACGCGGCAGGGGGAAAGGGTGGCTACACCTTC
TRBD1	-	TRBV3-1/TRBV3-2	TRBJ1-2	CASSQENRGSQGYTF	TGTGCCAGCAGCCAAGAGAACAGGGGGTCGCAGGGCTACACCTTC
-	-	TRBV6-5	TRBJ2-7	CASSYDPDSPSYEQYF	TGTGCCAGCAGTTACGACCCCGACAGCCCCTCCTACGAGCAGTACTTC
-	once	TRBV20-1	TRBJ2-7	CSAIDRLRNIGQYF	TGCAGTGCTATTGACAGGCTAAGAAATATCGGGCAGTACTTC
TRBD1	-	TRBV25-1	TRBJ1-6	CASTPNGDRGSYNSPLHF	TGTGCCAGCACTCCCAACGGGGACAGGGGATCCTATAATTCACCCCTCCACTTT
TRBD1	-	TRBV27	TRBJ1-5	CASSPDRVVFQPQHF	TGTGCCAGCAGCCCGGACAGGGTGGTATTTCAGCCCCAGCATTTT
-	-	TRBV4-1	TRBJ1-4	CASSQNQGTPNEKLFF	TGCGCCAGCAGCCAAAACCAAGGGACTCCTAATGAAAAACTGTTTTTT
-	few	TRBV5-1	TRBJ1-2	CASRWVSGRKFGGYTF	TGCGCCAGCAGATGGGTCAGCGGCCGCAAGTTCGGGGGCTACACCTTC
-	-	TRBV27	TRBJ2-2	CASTKSGLPNTGELFF	TGTGCCAGCACCAAATCAGGACTACCGAACACCGGGGAGCTGTTTTTT
-	-	TRBV4-1	TRBJ1-5	CASSQGTSGSQHF	TGCGCCAGCAGCCAAGGGACCTCAGGGTCCCAGCATTTT
-	-	TRBV7-3	TRBJ2-3	CASSFGGQTDTQYF	TGTGCCAGCAGCTTCGGGGGGCAAACAGATACGCAGTATTTT
TRBD1	once	TRBV20-1	TRBJ2-7	CSVHRGTEQYF	TGCAGTGTCCACAGGGGGACCGAGCAGTACTTC
-	-	TRBV19	TRBJ1-4	CASSTFREKLFF	TGTGCCAGTAGTACCTTCCGGGAAAAACTGTTTTTT
TRBD1	few	TRBV19	TRBJ1-5	CASRLTGAYSNQPQHF	TGTGCCAGTAGGCTCACAGGGGCCTATAGCAATCAGCCCCAGCATTTT
TRBD2	-	TRBV9	TRBJ2-2	CASSRSGGGTGELFF	TGTGCCAGCAGCCGTAGCGGGGGGGGCACCGGGGAGCTGTTTTTT
TRBD1	-	TRBV28	TRBJ1-2	CASTLGVRGQGYTF	TGTGCCAGCACTTTAGGGGTGAGGGGGCAAGGCTACACCTTC
-	-	TRBV7-8	TRBJ1-1	CASSLGQNTEAFF	TGTGCCAGCAGCTTAGGACAGAACACTGAAGCTTTCTTT
TRBD1	-	TRBV10-2	TRBJ1-3	CASSGTGNSGNTIYF	TGCGCCAGCAGTGGGACAGGAAACTCTGGAAACACCATATATTTT
TRBD1	once	TRBV7-9	TRBJ1-5	CASSHTGDSNQPQHF	TGTGCCAGCAGCCACACAGGGGATAGCAATCAGCCCCAGCATTTT
-	-	TRBV5-6	TRBJ1-2	CASSRHREDGYTF	TGTGCCAGCAGCCGCCACAGGGAAGATGGCTACACCTTC
-	-	TRBV7-9	TRBJ2-7	CASSLKGGSSYEQYF	TGTGCCAGCAGCTTAAAGGGGGGGAGCTCCTACGAGCAGTACTTC
-	-	TRBV3-1/TRBV3-2	TRBJ2-7	CASSRRGDTYEQYF	TGTGCCAGCAGCCGGAGGGGCGACACCTACGAGCAGTACTTC
-	-	TRBV7-9	TRBJ1-2	CASSLNPLTNPSYGYTF	TGTGCCAGCAGCTTAAACCCATTGACTAACCCCTCTTATGGCTACACCTTC
TRBD1	-	TRBV11-2	TRBJ2-1	CASSPRGGDRGYNEQFF	TGTGCCAGCAGTCCCCGGGGGGGGGACAGGGGCTACAATGAGCAGTTCTTC
-	-	TRBV27	TRBJ1-5	CASRGGGTNQPQHF	TGTGCCAGCCGAGGCGGGGGGACCAATCAGCCCCAGCATTTT
-	-	TRBV15	TRBJ1-2	CATSRDPGRGYTF	TGTGCCACCAGCAGAGATCCAGGTCGAGGCTACACCTTC
-	-	TRBV7-3	TRBJ2-2	CASSLTAKGELFF	TGTGCCAGCAGCTTAACTGCGAAGGGGGAGCTGTTTTTT
-	-	TRBV2	TRBJ1-6	CASSFQGTRNSPLHF	TGTGCCAGCAGCTTTCAGGGTACACGGAATTCACCCCTCCACTTT
TRBD2	once	TRBV12-5	TRBJ2-2	CASGLASGGANTGELFF	TGTGCTAGTGGTTTGGCTAGCGGGGGGGCGAACACCGGGGAGCTGTTTTTT
TRBD2	-	TRBV27	TRBJ2-7	CASSPRAGLSYEQYF	TGTGCCAGCAGTCCCCGAGCGGGGCTCTCCTACGAGCAGTACTTC
-	-	TRBV6-5	TRBJ1-4	CASSLGGWAQLFF	TGTGCCAGCAGTCTAGGGGGTTGGGCACAACTGTTTTTT
TRBD2	-	TRBV19	TRBJ2-1	CASSMGLAGVNEQFF	TGTGCCAGTAGTATGGGACTAGCGGGGGTCAATGAGCAGTTCTTC
TRBD1	-	TRBV25-1	TRBJ1-1	CASSPRTGNTEAFF	TGTGCCAGCAGTCCACGGACAGGAAACACTGAAGCTTTCTTT
-	few	TRBV30	TRBJ1-2	CAWTFQEGPIFNYGYTF	TGTGCCTGGACCTTTCAGGAGGGCCCGATCTTTAACTATGGCTACACCTTC
-	-	TRBV27	TRBJ1-1	CASSYRGGAPGTEAFF	TGTGCCAGCAGTTACCGAGGGGGGGCGCCTGGCACTGAAGCTTTCTTT
TRBD1	-	TRBV2	TRBJ2-6	CASTPGQGVRGANVLTF	TGTGCCAGCACCCCGGGACAGGGGGTTCGTGGGGCCAACGTCCTGACTTTC